This T cell receptor (beta chain) originates from a study of T-cell memory formation after mild COVID-19. Turning to the study itself: TCR clusters showed largely donor specificity.

V lost 7 bases to trimming and J lost 4 bases, with 18 bases between them. CDR3 length: 15 residues. Study observations and caveats: Among contracting clones, CD4+ were mainly CM/EM and CD8+ enriched in EMRA. The study found balanced CD4/CD8 in clones contracting day 15 to 85 and a CD4+ lean in later expanders.

The sample holds a few counts of this clonotype. The antigen is not known. 5'RACE primed at constant segments yielded TCR alpha and TCR beta cDNA libraries bearing sample barcodes and UMIs. TCRdb re-analysed the 5' RACE reads in MiXCR, keeping a single row per CDR3 protein. The top ten clones hold about 13% of a sample with roughly 380,000 distinct CDR3 sequences, approximately 27% of them seen once. Sequencing was done on a sample of PBMCs or a T cell subset sorted from them (not recorded which). The receptor's source is an adult woman who had mild COVID-19 (a few samples of this study predate the infection). Cell type and time point are not known. The chain couples TRBV12-3 or TRBV12-4 to TRBJ2-3; TRBD2 might be the D (6 bases). CDR3 coding DNA: TGTGCCAGCACCCCGGGGGTTGGCTCCGCAGATACGCAGTATTTT. Its translation is CASTPGVGSADTQYF.